This T cell receptor beta chain is drawn from a study of early T cells in non-severe SARS-CoV-2 infection. About the research overall: Sequenced material consisted of bulk RNA (from unsorted whole blood), and chains were unpaired. Study outcomes and limitations: VDJdb matching skewed toward anti-spike CD8 responses, missing private and CD4 specificities.

In the library, individual cDNA molecules carried attached unique molecular identifiers. TCRdb recomputed calls from the 5' RACE reads with MiXCR, one row per CDR3 protein. The data show some 96,000 distinct CDR3 sequences, 11% seen once. With regard to this clonotype: What it binds is unknown.

The TCR was taken from an adult who was a healthcare worker with PCR-confirmed SARS-CoV-2 infection or an uninfected control (not recorded which). Material: whole blood, obtained at baseline.

CDR3 sequence reads: CASSQDGPDLGEKLFF. DNA for the CDR3: TGTGCCAGCAGCCAAGATGGCCCGGACTTGGGTGAAAAACTGTTTTTT. V is TRBV4-2 and J is TRBJ1-4, with D uncertain. The CDR3 consists of 16 residues. CDR1 is LGHNA, CDR2 YNFKEQ, per germline. The V end lost 0 bases, the J end lost 7 bases, and 15 bases lay between the germline ends.